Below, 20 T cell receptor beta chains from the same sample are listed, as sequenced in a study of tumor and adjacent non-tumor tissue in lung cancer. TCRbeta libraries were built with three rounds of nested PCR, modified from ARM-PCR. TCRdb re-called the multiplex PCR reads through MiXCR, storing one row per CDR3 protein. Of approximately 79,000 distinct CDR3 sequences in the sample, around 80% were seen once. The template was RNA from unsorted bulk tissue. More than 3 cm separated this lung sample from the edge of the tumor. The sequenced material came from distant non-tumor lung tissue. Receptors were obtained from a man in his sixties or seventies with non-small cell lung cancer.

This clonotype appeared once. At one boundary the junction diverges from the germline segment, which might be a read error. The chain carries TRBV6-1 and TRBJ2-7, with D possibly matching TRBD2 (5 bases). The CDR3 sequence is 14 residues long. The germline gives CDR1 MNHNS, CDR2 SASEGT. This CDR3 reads CASQIEAGTYKQYF. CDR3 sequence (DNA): TGTGCCAGTCAAATCGAGGCGGGCACCTACAAGCAGTATTTC.

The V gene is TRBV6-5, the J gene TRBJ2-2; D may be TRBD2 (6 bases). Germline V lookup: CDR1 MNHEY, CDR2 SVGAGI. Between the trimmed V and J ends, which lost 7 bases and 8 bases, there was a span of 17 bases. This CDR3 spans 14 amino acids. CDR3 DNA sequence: TGTGCCAGCAAACGGGGGACCTCAGCTGGGGAGCTGTTTTTT. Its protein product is CASKRGTSAGELFF.

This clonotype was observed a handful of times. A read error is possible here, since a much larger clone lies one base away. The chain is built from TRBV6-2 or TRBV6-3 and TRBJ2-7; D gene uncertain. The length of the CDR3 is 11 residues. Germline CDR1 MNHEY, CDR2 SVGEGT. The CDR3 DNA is TGTGTCAGCAGTTACCCCACTGAGCAGTACTTC. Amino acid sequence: CVSSYPTEQYF.

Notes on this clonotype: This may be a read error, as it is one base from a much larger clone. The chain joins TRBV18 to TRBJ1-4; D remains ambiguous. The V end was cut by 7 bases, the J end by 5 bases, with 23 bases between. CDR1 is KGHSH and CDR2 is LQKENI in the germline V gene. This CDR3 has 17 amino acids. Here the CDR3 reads CASFPSPGGVSNEKLFF. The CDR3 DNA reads TGTGCCAGCTTCCCCTCGCCCGGTGGCGTTTCAAATGAAAAACTGTTTTTT.

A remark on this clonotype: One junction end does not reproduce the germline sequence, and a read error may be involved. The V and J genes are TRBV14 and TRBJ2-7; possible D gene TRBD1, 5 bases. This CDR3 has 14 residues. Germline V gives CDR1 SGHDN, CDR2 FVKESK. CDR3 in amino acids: CASIQQTQGPEQYF. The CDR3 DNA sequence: TGTGCCAGCATCCAACAGACTCAGGGTCCCGAGCAGTACTTC.

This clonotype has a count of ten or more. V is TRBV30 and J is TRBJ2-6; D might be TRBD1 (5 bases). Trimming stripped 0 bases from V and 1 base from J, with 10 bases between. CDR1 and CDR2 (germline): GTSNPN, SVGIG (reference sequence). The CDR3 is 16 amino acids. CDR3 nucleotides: TGTGCCTGGAGTGTAGGGGCTGTGTCTGGGGCCAACGTCCTGACTTTC. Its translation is CAWSVGAVSGANVLTF.

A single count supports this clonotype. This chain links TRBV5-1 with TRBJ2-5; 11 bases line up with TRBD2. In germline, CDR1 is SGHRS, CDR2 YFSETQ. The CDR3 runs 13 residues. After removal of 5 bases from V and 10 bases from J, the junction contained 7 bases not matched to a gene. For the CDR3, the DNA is TGCGCCAGCAGGACTAGCGGGAAGGACAGCCAGTACTTC. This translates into CASRTSGKDSQYF. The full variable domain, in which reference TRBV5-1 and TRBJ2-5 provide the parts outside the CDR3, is KAGVTQTPRYLIKTRGQQVTLSCSPISGHRSVSWYQQTPGQGLQFLFEYFSETQRNKGNFPGRFSGRQFSNSRSEMNVSTLELGDSALYLCASRTSGKDSQYFGPGTRLLVL.

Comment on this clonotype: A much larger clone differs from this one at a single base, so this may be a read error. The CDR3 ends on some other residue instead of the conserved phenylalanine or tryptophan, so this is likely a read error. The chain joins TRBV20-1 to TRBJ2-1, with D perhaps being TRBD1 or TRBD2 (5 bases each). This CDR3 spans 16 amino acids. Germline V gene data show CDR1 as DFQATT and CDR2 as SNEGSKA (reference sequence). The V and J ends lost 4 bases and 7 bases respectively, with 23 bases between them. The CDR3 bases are TGCAGTGCTACTGGGTCCGGGACCACCCGATTAAATGAGCAGTTCTCC. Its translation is CSATGSGTTRLNEQFS.

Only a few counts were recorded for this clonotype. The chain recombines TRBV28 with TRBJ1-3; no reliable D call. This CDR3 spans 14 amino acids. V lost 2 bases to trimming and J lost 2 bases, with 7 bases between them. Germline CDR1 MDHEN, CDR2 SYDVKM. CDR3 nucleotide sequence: TGTGCCAGCAGTTTAAGGGTTACTGGAAACACCATATATTTT. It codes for CASSLRVTGNTIYF.

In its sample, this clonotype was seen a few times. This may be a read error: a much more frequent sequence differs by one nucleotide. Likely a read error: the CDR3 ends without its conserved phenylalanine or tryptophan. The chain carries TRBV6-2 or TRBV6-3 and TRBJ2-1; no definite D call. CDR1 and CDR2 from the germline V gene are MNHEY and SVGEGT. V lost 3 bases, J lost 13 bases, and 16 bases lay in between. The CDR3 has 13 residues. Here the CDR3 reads CASSYSQNRGQFY. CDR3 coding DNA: TGTGCCAGCAGTTATTCCCAGAACCGAGGACAGTTCTAC.

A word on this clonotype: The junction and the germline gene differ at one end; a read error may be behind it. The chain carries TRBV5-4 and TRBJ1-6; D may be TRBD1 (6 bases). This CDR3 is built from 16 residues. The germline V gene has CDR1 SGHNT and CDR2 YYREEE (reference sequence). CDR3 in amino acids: CASYSFGGPPDSHLHF. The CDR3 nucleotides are TGTGCCAGTTACTCTTTCGGGGGGCCACCGGATTCACACCTCCACTTT.

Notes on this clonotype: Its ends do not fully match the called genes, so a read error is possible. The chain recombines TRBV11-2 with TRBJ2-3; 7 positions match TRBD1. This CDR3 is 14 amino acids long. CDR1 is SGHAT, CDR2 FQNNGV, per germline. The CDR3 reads CAISSQGFSYTQYF. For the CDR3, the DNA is TGTGCCATCAGCTCACAGGGGTTTTCATATACGCAGTATTTT.

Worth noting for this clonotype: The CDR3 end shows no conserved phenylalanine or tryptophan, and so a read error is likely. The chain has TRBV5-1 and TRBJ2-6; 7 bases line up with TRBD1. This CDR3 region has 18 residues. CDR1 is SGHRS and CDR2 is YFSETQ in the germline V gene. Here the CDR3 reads CASSLSTGSPVLANVLTI. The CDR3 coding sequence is TGTGCCAGCAGCCTCTCGACAGGGAGCCCGGTTTTAGCCAACGTCCTGACTATC.

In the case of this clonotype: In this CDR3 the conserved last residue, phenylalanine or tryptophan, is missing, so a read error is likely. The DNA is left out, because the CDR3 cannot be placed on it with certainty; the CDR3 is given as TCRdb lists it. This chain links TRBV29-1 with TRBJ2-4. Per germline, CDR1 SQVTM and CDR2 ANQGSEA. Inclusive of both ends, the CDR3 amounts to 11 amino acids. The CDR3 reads CSVEGGNIQHV.

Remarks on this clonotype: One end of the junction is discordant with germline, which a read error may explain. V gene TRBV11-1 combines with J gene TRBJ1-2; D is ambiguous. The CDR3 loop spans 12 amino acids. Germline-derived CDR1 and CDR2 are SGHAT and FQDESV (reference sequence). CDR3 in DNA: TGTGTCAGCAACCTATACAGATATGGCTACACCTTC. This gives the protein CVSNLYRYGYTF.

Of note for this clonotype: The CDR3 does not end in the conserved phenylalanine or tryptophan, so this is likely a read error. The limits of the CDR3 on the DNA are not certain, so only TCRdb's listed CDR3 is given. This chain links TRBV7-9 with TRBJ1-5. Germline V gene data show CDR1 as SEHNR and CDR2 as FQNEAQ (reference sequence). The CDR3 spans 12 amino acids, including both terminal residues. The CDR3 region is CASSPSNQPHHY.

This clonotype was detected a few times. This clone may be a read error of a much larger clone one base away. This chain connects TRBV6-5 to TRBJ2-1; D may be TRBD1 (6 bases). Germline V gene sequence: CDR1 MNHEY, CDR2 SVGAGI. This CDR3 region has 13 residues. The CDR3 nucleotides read TGTGTCAGCACCGAGGACGAGGGGGATGAGCAGTTCTTC. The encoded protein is CVSTEDEGDEQFF.

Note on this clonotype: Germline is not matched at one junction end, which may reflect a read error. CDR3 nucleotides: TGTGCCAGCAGCTTAGAGAATCGGGCGGGGACTGAAGCTTTATTC. It yields the protein CASSLENRAGTEALF. The chain employs TRBV11-1 and TRBJ1-1; perhaps TRBD1 as D (5 bases). CDR1 and CDR2 (germline): SGHAT, FQDESV (reference sequence). The CDR3 has 15 amino acids. The full variable domain, with the rest looked up from reference TRBV11-1 and TRBJ1-1, is EAEVAQSPRYKITEKSQAVAFWCDPISGHATLYWYRQILGQGPELLVQFQDESVVDDSQLPKDRFSAERLKGVDSTLKIQPAELGDSAMYLCASSLENRAGTEALFGQGTRLTVV.

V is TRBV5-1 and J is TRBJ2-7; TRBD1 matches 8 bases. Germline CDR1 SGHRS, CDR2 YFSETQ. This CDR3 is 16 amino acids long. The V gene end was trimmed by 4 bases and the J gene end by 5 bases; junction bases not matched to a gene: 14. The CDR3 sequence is CASSQPLGQGANEQYF. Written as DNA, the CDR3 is TGCGCCAGCAGCCAACCTTTAGGGCAGGGGGCAAACGAGCAGTACTTC.

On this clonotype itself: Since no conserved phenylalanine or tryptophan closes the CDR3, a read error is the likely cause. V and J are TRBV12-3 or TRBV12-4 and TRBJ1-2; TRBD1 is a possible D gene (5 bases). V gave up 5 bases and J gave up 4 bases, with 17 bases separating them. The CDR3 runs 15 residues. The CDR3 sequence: CASSARDGDSYGYTL. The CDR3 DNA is TGTGCCAGCAGTGCCCGGGACGGGGATAGCTATGGCTACACCTTA.